The source of this T cell receptor (beta chain) is a study of human T cells and chemical hapten exposure. Whole-study findings and limits: DPC sensitization did not alter TCRs above 1 in 1000 frequency. Expanded TCRs created a significantly greater count of big CDR3 similarity clusters than controls did.

Germline assignment: CDR1 SNHLY and CDR2 FYNNEI. The CDR3 spans 15 residues. Trimming took 6 bases from V and 0 from J; bases not matched to a gene: 5. This clonotype has just a few counts. As yet, its antigen is unknown. Time point denoted: patch test 3, about 24 weeks after DPC sensitization. Treatment noted: therapeutic diphenylcyclopropenone sensitization with weekly scalp DPC. Ahead of applying each patch test, blood was sampled. Separate cDNA molecules received unique molecular identifiers, which the library attached to them. TCRdb re-derived calls from the RACE reads in MiXCR, one entry per CDR3 protein. Of 50,000 or so distinct CDR3 sequences listed, 9.9% are singletons.

The rearrangement links TRBV2 to TRBJ2-1, with 7 bases aligning to TRBD2. The source of this sequence is a woman aged 40 to 50 with alopecia areata. Some clones in this sample may be carry-over from other donors' samples. The sample in question was whole blood, obtained in connection with sensitization to the hapten diphenylcyclopropenone (DPC). The CDR3 DNA reads TGTGCCAGCAGCGTGCTAGCGGACTCCTACAATGAGCAGTTCTTC. Amino acid sequence: CASSVLADSYNEQFF.